These T cell receptor beta chains were read from a single sample in a study of T cell repertoires in cytomegalovirus infection. A single record per CDR3 protein comes from TCRdb applying MiXCR to the reads. Of some 920,000 distinct CDR3 sequences in the sample, less than 40% are singletons; the top ten hold around 15%. No antigen is known for these receptors. Sequenced material: cultured CD8+ T cells from PBMCs, taken from culture after CMV antigen stimulation. The origin of the receptors is a human donor in good health (CMV status not recorded). Some clones in this sample may be carry-over from other donors' samples. CDR3s include the opening cysteine and the closing phenylalanine or tryptophan. A D gene is named only where the DNA matches it firmly. The size field is filled for only some rows; it gives once, few, many or a size class.

D	V	J	size	CDR3	DNA
NA	TRBV9	TRBJ2-3	NA	CASSVEPASTDTQYF	TGTGCCAGCAGCGTAGAGCCGGCTAGCACAGATACGCAGTATTTT
NA	TRBV6-1	TRBJ2-1	NA	CASRGGGTYNEQFF	TGTGCCAGCAGAGGGGGGGGAACCTACAATGAGCAGTTCTTC
NA	TRBV19	TRBJ2-1	few	CASKGARFNEQFF	TGTGCCAGTAAAGGTGCACGGTTCAATGAGCAGTTCTTC
NA	TRBV27	TRBJ2-4	NA	CASSFLSKVLAKNIQYF	TGTGCCAGCAGTTTCCTCTCGAAGGTCCTAGCCAAAAACATTCAGTACTTC
NA	TRBV7-9	TRBJ1-5	NA	CASSGAGSNQPQHF	TGTGCCAGCTCAGGGGCGGGGAGCAATCAGCCCCAGCATTTT
NA	TRBV7-9	TRBJ1-2	NA	CASSLARQERGYTF	TGTGCCAGCAGCTTAGCGCGGCAGGAAAGGGGCTACACCTTC
NA	TRBV6-1	TRBJ2-1	many	CASRKNRDFYNEQFF	TGTGCCAGCAGAAAAAACCGGGACTTTTACAATGAGCAGTTCTTC
TRBD2	TRBV18	TRBJ2-1	few	CASSPGSGGYNEQFF	TGTGCCAGCTCACCTGGTAGCGGGGGCTACAATGAGCAGTTCTTC
TRBD1	TRBV6-2/TRBV6-3	TRBJ1-1	NA	CASSYSIQGGMNTEAFF	TGTGCCAGCAGTTACTCGATTCAGGGGGGTATGAACACTGAAGCTTTCTTT
NA	TRBV6-1	TRBJ2-1	NA	CASRTGTSSSYNEQFF	TGTGCCAGCAGAACCGGGACTTCGAGCTCCTACAATGAGCAGTTCTTC
NA	TRBV20-1	TRBJ2-7	few	CSAQTGYSYEQYF	TGCAGTGCTCAGACAGGTTACTCCTACGAGCAGTACTTC
NA	TRBV7-9	TRBJ1-1	many	CASSLDDFEAFF	TGTGCCAGCAGCTTAGATGACTTCGAAGCTTTCTTT
TRBD2	TRBV27	TRBJ2-2	NA	CASSPPASGGLSNTRELFF	TGTGCCAGCAGTCCGCCGGCGAGCGGGGGCCTCTCGAACACCAGGGAGCTGTTTTTT
NA	TRBV7-9	TRBJ2-7	many	CASSLVIYEQYF	TGTGCCAGCAGCTTAGTCATCTACGAGCAGTACTTC
NA	TRBV7-2	TRBJ1-4	many	CASSSLQEGSEKLFF	TGTGCCAGCAGCTCCTTACAGGAGGGGAGTGAAAAACTGTTTTTT
NA	TRBV7-9	TRBJ2-1	few	CASSLTAYPYNEQFF	TGTGCCAGCAGCTTAACGGCATATCCCTACAATGAGCAGTTCTTC
NA	TRBV12-3/TRBV12-4	TRBJ2-5	few	CASNDGETQYF	TGTGCCAGCAACGATGGAGAGACCCAGTACTTC
TRBD1	TRBV2	TRBJ2-3	NA	CASSGEDRGSTDTQYF	TGTGCCAGCAGTGGAGAGGACAGGGGGAGCACAGATACGCAGTATTTT
TRBD2	TRBV5-4	TRBJ2-3	NA	CASSFLLPGLAGADTDTQYF	TGTGCCAGCAGCTTCCTACTGCCGGGACTAGCGGGGGCCGACACAGATACGCAGTATTTT
NA	TRBV13	TRBJ1-5	few	CASSAGLSSNQPQHF	TGTGCCAGCAGCGCGGGACTTTCGAGCAATCAGCCCCAGCATTTT
NA	TRBV6-6	TRBJ2-1	NA	CASFTPLPYNEQFF	TGTGCCAGCTTTACGCCGTTGCCATACAATGAGCAGTTCTTC
TRBD2	TRBV27	TRBJ2-1	few	CASSLSGGGPYNEQFF	TGTGCCAGCAGTTTATCCGGCGGGGGTCCCTACAATGAGCAGTTCTTC